One and the same sample provided the 12 T cell receptor beta chains below, sequenced in a study of cytomegalovirus exposure and HLA in healthy donors. Amplification used 60 Vbeta primers and 13 Jbeta primers. Using immunoSEQ multiplex PCR, the repertoire was profiled, and TCRdb retains in-frame clones only, with some absent. The sample has roughly 86,000 clones, 70% to 80% seen once. Material: PBMCs. The receptors stem from a man aged 55 to 70 in good health and CMV-seronegative.

The chain joins TRBV19 to TRBJ1-5; D unclear. V dropped 0 bases and J dropped 5 bases, with 5 bases sitting between them. Germline assignment: CDR1 LNHDA and CDR2 SQIVND (reference sequence). The CDR3 consists of 13 residues. The CDR3, as DNA: TGTGCCAGTAGTATAGATCAGGATCAGCCCCAGCATTTT. Its translation is CASSIDQDQPQHF.

This clone came up a few times. The chain has TRBV27 and TRBJ1-6; weak D call: TRBD1 (6 bases). This CDR3 contains 14 residues. Germline V gene lookup returns CDR1 MNHEY and CDR2 SMNVEV (reference sequence). With 7 bases removed from V and 10 bases from J, the gap between germline ends came to 17 bases. The CDR3 nucleotides read TGTGCCAGCACCACGAGACAGGCAAAATCACCCCTCCACTTT. Protein sequence: CASTTRQAKSPLHF.

The chain joins TRBV6-5 to TRBJ2-1; 9 positions match TRBD2. After removal of 4 bases from V and 7 bases from J, the junction contained 5 bases not matched to a gene. This CDR3 is 14 amino acids long. CDR1 MNHEY and CDR2 SVGAGI come from the germline V gene. CDR3 sequence: CASSFSGRRNEQFF. The CDR3 DNA reads TGTGCCAGCAGTTTTAGCGGGAGACGGAATGAGCAGTTCTTC.

The chain uses TRBV9 and TRBJ2-2, with 10 bases that match TRBD1. With 0 bases clipped from V and 7 bases from J, the junction kept 6 bases outside the gene matches. This CDR3 contains 16 residues. CDR1 and CDR2 (germline): SGDLS, YYNGEE. The CDR3 nucleotides read TGTGCCAGCAGCGTAGCTGACAGGGGGCGTAGCGGGGAGCTGTTTTTT. Protein: CASSVADRGRSGELFF.

The chain is built from TRBV5-1 and TRBJ1-4; no clear D. Trimming left V 0 bases short and J 5 bases short, with 14 bases between. This CDR3 has 16 residues. CDR1 is SGHRS and CDR2 is YFSETQ in the germline V gene. The CDR3 region is CASSLAGTRLNEKLFF. In DNA, the CDR3 is TGCGCCAGCAGCTTGGCTGGTACCAGACTAAATGAAAAACTGTTTTTT.

V usage is TRBV2 and J usage is TRBJ2-7, with 7 bases lining up with TRBD1. In germline, CDR1 is SNHLY, CDR2 FYNNEI. The CDR3 extends over 13 amino acids. V dropped 6 bases and J dropped 2; count of bases not matched to a gene: 4. The CDR3 DNA reads TGTGCCAGCAGGGGGACAGAGACCTACGAGCAGTACTTC. Its translation is CASRGTETYEQYF.

The rearrangement links TRBV7-6 to TRBJ2-3; D is unclear. Germline CDR1 and CDR2: SGHVS and FNYEAQ. V dropped 1 base and J dropped 1 base, with 9 bases sitting between them. The CDR3 has 15 amino acids. The CDR3: CASSLGSRRTDTQYF. The CDR3 nucleotides read TGTGCCAGCAGCTTAGGTAGCAGACGCACAGATACGCAGTATTTT. Variable domain in full (rest from reference TRBV7-6 and TRBJ2-3): GAGVSQSPRYKVTKRGQDVALRCDPISGHVSLYWYRQALGQGPEFLTYFNYEAQQDKSGLPNDRFSAERPEGSISTLTIQRTEQRDSAMYRCASSLGSRRTDTQYFGPGTRLTVL.

The chain has TRBV9 and TRBJ1-3; perhaps TRBD1 as D (5 bases). Trimming cost V 0 bases and J 8 bases, with 9 bases left between them. Germline V gene sequence: CDR1 SGDLS, CDR2 YYNGEE. The length of the CDR3 is 13 residues. The CDR3 region has the DNA TGTGCCAGCAGCGTAGAGGTAGGGGACACCATATATTTT. As protein: CASSVEVGDTIYF.

V usage is TRBV18 and J usage is TRBJ2-3; 7 bases agree with TRBD2. The CDR3 consists of 16 residues. Germline V gene data show CDR1 as KGHSH and CDR2 as LQKENI. V was clipped by 0 bases and J by 1 base; unmatched bases: 4. The CDR3 sequence: CASSPPRGIGTDTQYF. Here the CDR3 DNA reads TGTGCCAGCTCACCACCGCGGGGGATCGGCACAGATACGCAGTATTTT.

This clone was counted a few times. The chain carries TRBV5-4 and TRBJ2-1; 9 nucleotides agree with TRBD2. CDR3 size: 18 residues. V lost 0 bases, J lost 7 bases, and 14 bases stayed unmatched. Germline assignment: CDR1 SGHNT and CDR2 YYREEE (reference sequence). CDR3 nucleotide sequence: TGTGCCAGCAGCTTGGGGGGGACTAGCCCAGGAAGGGTGAATGAGCAGTTCTTC. It is translated as CASSLGGTSPGRVNEQFF.

This clone was found a few times. The chain uses TRBV7-2 and TRBJ2-3; possible D gene TRBD1, 7 bases. V was clipped by 3 bases and J by 3 bases, with 13 bases between them. The CDR3 loop spans 15 amino acids. The V gene's germline CDR1 is SGHTA and CDR2 FQGNSA. The CDR3 DNA sequence: TGTGCCAGCAGCTTCGCAGGGGGAGGAACAGATACGCAGTATTTT. Amino acid sequence: CASSFAGGGTDTQYF.

The CDR3 is CASTESGVRQPQHF. Written as DNA, the CDR3 is TGTGCCAGCACCGAAAGCGGGGTTCGGCAGCCCCAGCATTTT. This chain joins TRBV28 and TRBJ1-5, with D hard to call. This CDR3 contains 14 residues. Trimming removed 7 bases at V and 7 bases at J, with 17 bases between. Germline-derived CDR1 and CDR2 are MDHEN and SYDVKM. Together with reference TRBV28 and TRBJ1-5, the CDR3 gives the full variable domain: DVKVTQSSRYLVKRTGEKVFLECVQDMDHENMFWYRQDPGLGLRLIYFSYDVKMKEKGDIPEGYSVSREKKERFSLILESASTNQTSMYLCASTESGVRQPQHFGDGTRLSIL.